Listed here are 12 T cell receptor beta chains from one sample, sequenced in a study of yellow fever vaccine responses in identical twins. TCRdb reprocessed the RT-PCR reads via MiXCR and lists one record per CDR3 protein. The sample holds fewer than 5,500 distinct CDR3 sequences, about 82% seen once. Material: T cells from blood (PBMCs), unsorted or a sorted subset (not recorded which), obtained before or after yellow fever vaccination (not recorded which). Receptors were obtained from a woman between 18 and 29 years old who received the yellow fever vaccine.

This clonotype has just one count. This chain uses TRBV3-1 with TRBJ2-6; D not resolved. Looked up from germline, CDR1 is LGHDT and CDR2 is YNNKEL (reference sequence). This CDR3 region has 14 residues. V dropped 4 bases and J dropped 2 bases, with 6 bases sitting between them. CDR3 protein: CASSPLAGANVLTF. CDR3 sequence (DNA): TGTGCCAGCAGCCCATTGGCTGGGGCCAACGTCCTGACTTTC.

The chain combines TRBV3-1 with TRBJ2-5; D remains ambiguous. Trimming stripped 0 bases from V and 7 bases from J, with 6 bases between. The germline gives CDR1 LGHDT, CDR2 YNNKEL (reference sequence). The CDR3 sequence is 12 residues long. The CDR3 is CASSQEASTQYF. DNA of the CDR3: TGTGCCAGCAGCCAAGAGGCCTCGACCCAGTACTTC.

The rearrangement links TRBV20-1 to TRBJ2-1; 7 bases line up with TRBD2. The V gene's germline CDR1 is DFQATT and CDR2 SNEGSKA (reference sequence). Trimming removed 3 bases from V and 4 bases from J; junction bases left unmatched: 9. The CDR3 contains 15 residues. CDR3: CSARRAGAFYNEQFF. CDR3 nucleotide sequence: TGCAGTGCTAGGCGTGCGGGAGCCTTTTACAATGAGCAGTTCTTC.

In this sample, this clonotype turned up a few times. The V gene is TRBV28, the J gene TRBJ2-6, with D unclear. The CDR3 runs 15 residues. Trimming shortened V by 6 bases and J by 0 bases, and 9 bases separated the two germline ends. Germline V gene sequence: CDR1 MDHEN, CDR2 SYDVKM. CDR3 sequence: CASSPRISGANVLTF. The CDR3 nucleotides read TGTGCCAGCAGCCCCCGAATCTCTGGGGCCAACGTCCTGACTTTC.

V and J are TRBV7-6 and TRBJ2-7, with D unclear. The CDR3 spans 13 residues. Per the germline V gene, CDR1 is SGHVS and CDR2 is FNYEAQ. With 3 bases removed from V and 3 bases from J, the gap between germline ends came to 9 bases. CDR3 sequence: CASSFDLGYEQYF. DNA of the CDR3: TGTGCCAGCAGCTTTGACTTGGGCTACGAGCAGTACTTC.

This sequence joins TRBV4-3 and TRBJ2-7, with 8 bases aligning to TRBD1. Germline V gives CDR1 LGHNA, CDR2 YSLEER. V trimming: 0 bases; J trimming: 7 bases; junction bases outside the gene matches: 5. The CDR3 length is 14 residues. The chain's CDR3 is CASSQDRGQGEQYF. DNA for the CDR3: TGCGCCAGCAGCCAAGACAGGGGGCAGGGAGAGCAGTACTTC.

The chain links TRBV11-2 to TRBJ2-1, with 7 positions matching TRBD1. Germline lookup yields CDR1 SGHAT and CDR2 FQNNGV. Trimming cost V 11 bases and J 13 bases; bases outside gene matches: 26. This CDR3 is built from 16 residues. The CDR3 nucleotides read TGTGCCCTAACCAAAATCGGACAGGACCCGTTGAGTGAACAGTTCTTC. Amino acids: CALTKIGQDPLSEQFF.

J is TRBJ1-3 and V is TRBV29-1; D possibly corresponds to TRBD1 (6 bases). The germline gives CDR1 SQVTM, CDR2 ANQGSEA. V was pared by 6 bases and J by 4 bases, with 13 bases between. This CDR3 has 13 amino acids. CDR3 loop: CSVDGQSGNTIYF. In DNA, the CDR3 is TGCAGCGTCGACGGACAGTCGGGAAACACCATATATTTT.

The DNA of the CDR3 is TGTGCCAGCAATCAGGACAGGGTACTTTACGAGCAGTACTTC. Translated: CASNQDRVLYEQYF. The V and J genes are TRBV28 and TRBJ2-7; 8 bases match TRBD1. Losses at the gene ends were 7 bases for V and 4 bases for J; bases not matched to a gene: 9. This CDR3 is built from 14 residues. Germline assignment: CDR1 MDHEN and CDR2 SYDVKM.

CDR3 protein: CATQPRNTEAFF. CDR3 bases: TGTGCCACCCAGCCCAGAAACACTGAAGCTTTCTTT. The chain combines TRBV28 with TRBJ1-1; no definite D call. The germline CDR1 and CDR2 sequences are MDHEN and SYDVKM. The germline V and J ends were trimmed by 10 bases and 2 bases, with 11 bases remaining between them. CDR3 length equals 12 residues.

The chain recombines TRBV29-1 with TRBJ2-7; 10 positions match TRBD2. Trimming removed 4 bases from V and 0 bases from J; junction bases left unmatched: 0. The CDR3 extends over 13 amino acids. CDR1 SQVTM and CDR2 ANQGSEA come from the germline V gene. As DNA, the CDR3 is TGCAGCGTTGGGACTAGCGGCTCCTACGAGCAGTACTTC. Amino acid sequence: CSVGTSGSYEQYF.

This sequence joins TRBV12-3 or TRBV12-4 and TRBJ1-2; weak D call: TRBD1 (6 bases). V dropped 6 bases and J dropped 0 bases, with 14 bases sitting between them. The CDR3 has 15 amino acids. Written as DNA, the CDR3 is TGTGCCAGCAGCACTCAGGGGCTCCCTAACTATGGCTACACCTTC. It is translated as CASSTQGLPNYGYTF.